Listed below are T cell receptor beta chains from one sample, sequenced in a study of T-cell memory formation after mild COVID-19. Each CDR3 protein is one row after TCRdb ran MiXCR on the 5' RACE reads. The data contain hundreds of thousands of distinct CDR3 sequences, 15% to 20% of them singletons. Sequences were obtained from PBMCs or a T cell subset sorted from them (not recorded which). The receptors originated from a man aged 18 to 30 who had mild COVID-19 (a few samples of this study predate the infection). Cell type and time point are not known. CDR3s leave out the opening cysteine and the closing phenylalanine or tryptophan.

V: TRBV11-1; CDR3: ASSLAWAADEQF
V: TRBV20-1; CDR3: SARPSVTANYGYT
V: TRBV5-1; CDR3: ASSLDQDVAF
V: TRBV3-1; CDR3: ASSLPQGTGELF
V: TRBV30; CDR3: AWSLGGPYEQY
V: TRBV6-6; CDR3: ASSYGREQPQH
V: TRBV20-1; CDR3: SARETGAEKLF
V: TRBV7-2; CDR3: ASNKVSGVGTDTQY
V: TRBV12-3/TRBV12-4; CDR3: ASRPNRVVVAF
V: TRBV12-3/TRBV12-4; CDR3: ASSPGQGPYNEQF
V: TRBV3-1; CDR3: ASSYGLMETQY
V: TRBV15; CDR3: ATSNQFSPGETQY
V: TRBV2; CDR3: ASRRDSPNSPLH
V: TRBV5-1; CDR3: ASSFRSDSVNNSPLH
V: TRBV27; CDR3: ASSAYRSYTEAF
V: TRBV20-1; CDR3: SASGEGEAF
V: TRBV27; CDR3: ASSPRAGDPYEQY
V: TRBV7-2; CDR3: ASSSRDFSADTQY